What follows is one T cell receptor beta chain and its context. Antigen: not known. The sample originates from a study of blood T cells in healthy people across ages. Findings of the study overall: Per million T cells, TCR beta diversity dropped roughly linearly as age increased. CMV status of donors was unknown, possibly confounding expanded clonotype changes. More naive CD4+ cells and higher diversity marked long-lived donors relative to aged donors.

A J-beta primer mix and a sample-barcoded 5' primer were used in a second PCR of about 7 to 11 cycles. MiXCR was run by TCRdb on the 5' RACE reads, yielding one entry per CDR3 protein. This table holds about a million distinct CDR3 sequences, about 51% found once. V lost 3 bases and J lost 0, with 15 bases in between. This CDR3 has 16 residues. Germline-derived CDR1 and CDR2 are SGDLS and YYNGEE. Material for sequencing was blood. This chain joins TRBV9 and TRBJ1-1; TRBD1 is a possible D gene (5 bases). The TCR was taken from a woman aged 60-75 years in good health. CDR3 coding DNA: TGTGCCAGCAGCGCCCTGGGGCGACGAATGAACACTGAAGCTTTCTTT. Its protein product is CASSALGRRMNTEAFF. The variable domain in full, with the rest retrieved from reference TRBV9 and TRBJ1-1, is DSGVTQTPKHLITATGQRVTLRCSPRSGDLSVYWYQQSLDQGLQFLIQYYNGEERAKGNILERFSAQQFPDLHSELNLSSLELGDSALYFCASSALGRRMNTEAFFGQGTRLTVV.